Each of the 23 T cell receptor beta chains below was sequenced from the same sample in a study of blood T cell repertoires in COVID-19. Some clones are missing from TCRdb's copy, which holds only in-frame ones; the method was immunoSEQ multiplex PCR. Found here are about 670,000 clones, around 90% of them singletons; the top ten hold about 0.26%. Sequenced material: peripheral blood. These receptors were taken from a woman aged 18 to 35 with acute or convalescent COVID-19.

The rearrangement joins TRBV25-1 to TRBJ2-5, with D hard to call. The CDR3 has 14 residues. Germline V CDR1 and CDR2: MGHDK, SYGVNS. Trimming removed 6 bases from V and 2 bases from J, with 13 bases in between. CDR3 DNA sequence: TGTGCCAGCAGCTTTTTAAACCGGCAAGAGACCCAGTACTTC. It yields the protein CASSFLNRQETQYF.

This chain joins TRBV10-1 and TRBJ2-3; 8 bases map to TRBD1. Trimming took 2 bases from V and 6 from J; bases not matched to a gene: 4. The CDR3 extends over 14 amino acids. CDR1 is WNHNN, CDR2 SYGVQD, per germline (reference sequence). Written as DNA, the CDR3 is TGCGCCAGCAGTGAGGAACGACAGGGGGATACGCAGTATTTT. Its translation is CASSEERQGDTQYF.

V usage is TRBV3-1 (or the pseudogene TRBV3-2) and J usage is TRBJ1-4; 10 positions agree with TRBD1. The V gene's germline CDR1 is LGHDT and CDR2 YNNKEL (reference sequence). V gave up 4 bases and J gave up 5 bases; unmatched junction bases: 7. The CDR3 loop spans 16 amino acids. The CDR3 DNA follows: TGTGCCAGCAGCCGGTTGACAGGGGGCTCGAATGAAAAACTGTTTTTT. Its translation is CASSRLTGGSNEKLFF.

The chain links TRBV5-8 to TRBJ2-5; D remains ambiguous. V was pared by 9 bases and J by 1 base, with 22 bases between. The CDR3 is 16 amino acids. CDR1 is SGHTS, CDR2 YDEGEE, per germline. The CDR3 region is CATPQVAGLPQETQYF. The CDR3 DNA is TGTGCCACCCCTCAAGTGGCAGGTCTACCCCAAGAGACCCAGTACTTC.

The rearrangement uses TRBV7-6 and TRBJ2-3, with 11 bases matching TRBD2. The CDR3 runs 16 residues. Trimming took 5 bases from V and 5 from J; bases not matched to a gene: 9. The germline gives CDR1 SGHVS, CDR2 FNYEAQ. The CDR3 nucleotides are TGTGCCAGCAGCGCCTTACTAGCGGGGGTGGTAGATACGCAGTATTTT. This encodes CASSALLAGVVDTQYF. Full variable domain (outside the CDR3, taken from reference TRBV7-6 and TRBJ2-3): GAGVSQSPRYKVTKRGQDVALRCDPISGHVSLYWYRQALGQGPEFLTYFNYEAQQDKSGLPNDRFSAERPEGSISTLTIQRTEQRDSAMYRCASSALLAGVVDTQYFGPGTRLTVL.

This clone occurred once. This rearrangement joins TRBV30 to TRBJ1-3; unclear D gene. The CDR3 is made up of 12 amino acids. Trimming removed 2 bases from V and 6 bases from J, with 8 bases in between. CDR1 and CDR2 (germline): GTSNPN, SVGIG (reference sequence). The CDR3 region is CAWSSSVNTIYF. The CDR3 bases are TGTGCCTGGAGTAGTTCGGTAAACACCATATATTTT.

This sequence joins TRBV5-6 and TRBJ1-2, with a tentative D call TRBD1 (5 bases). CDR3 length: 15 amino acids. Trimming took 2 bases from V and 4 from J, leaving 15 bases between them. Germline lookup yields CDR1 SGHDT and CDR2 YYEEEE. CDR3 coding DNA: TGTGCCAGCAGCTTTCGGGAGGGGTTTGGCTATGGCTACACCTTC. It codes for CASSFREGFGYGYTF.

J is TRBJ2-3 and V is TRBV7-6, with TRBD2 matching 9 bases. V was pared by 5 bases and J by 5 bases, with 8 bases of the junction left unmatched. CDR3 length: 15 amino acids. Germline V CDR1 and CDR2: SGHVS, FNYEAQ. The CDR3 nucleotides are TGTGCCAGCAGCCCTATCGTTAGCGGGGGAGATACGCAGTATTTT. Amino acids: CASSPIVSGGDTQYF.

This clone has only one observation. V and J are TRBV6-2 or TRBV6-3 and TRBJ2-7; D is perhaps TRBD1 (6 bases). CDR1 is MNHEY and CDR2 is SVGEGT in the germline V gene. The CDR3 is made up of 16 amino acids. V lost 2 bases and J 3 bases, leaving 17 bases between the germline ends. The CDR3 region is CASSYPRGDTNYEQYF. The CDR3 DNA reads TGTGCCAGCAGTTACCCCAGGGGTGATACCAACTACGAGCAGTACTTC.

The rearrangement links TRBV6-2 or TRBV6-3 to TRBJ2-1; D is possibly TRBD2 (6 bases). V lost 1 base to trimming and J lost 9 bases, with 10 bases between them. This CDR3 is built from 13 residues. CDR1 is MNHEY and CDR2 is SVGEGT in the germline V gene. The CDR3 spells CASSYLGGTEQFF. CDR3 DNA sequence: TGTGCCAGCAGTTACTTAGGAGGGACTGAGCAGTTCTTC.

The chain couples TRBV5-1 to TRBJ2-7; unclear D gene. Looked up from germline, CDR1 is SGHRS and CDR2 is YFSETQ. CDR3 length equals 11 residues. Between the trimmed V and J ends, which lost 5 bases and 3 bases, there was a span of 6 bases. The CDR3 loop reads CASSSVYEQYF. The CDR3 region has the DNA TGCGCCAGCAGTTCTGTCTACGAGCAGTACTTC.

This chain links TRBV30 with TRBJ1-2; 7 bases line up with TRBD1. Per the germline V gene, CDR1 is GTSNPN and CDR2 is SVGIG (reference sequence). This CDR3 comprises 14 residues. With V trimmed by 1 base and J by 3 bases, 5 bases remained unmatched. CDR3 sequence reads: CAWSEGQRYYGYTF. The CDR3, as DNA: TGTGCCTGGAGTGAGGGACAGAGATACTATGGCTACACCTTC.

The rearrangement joins TRBV5-6 to TRBJ1-2; a possible D gene is TRBD1 (6 bases). The length of the CDR3 is 15 residues. Trimming cost V 3 bases and J 2 bases, with 14 bases left between them. In germline, CDR1 is SGHDT, CDR2 YYEEEE. CDR3 DNA sequence: TGTGCCAGCAGCTCGAACCCGACAGGCAACTATGGCTACACCTTC. It codes for CASSSNPTGNYGYTF.

Worth noting for this clone: This sample includes further DNA sequences coding for the same CDR3. The rearrangement links TRBV9 to TRBJ2-7; 11 bases align to TRBD1. The germline V gene encodes CDR1 SGDLS and CDR2 YYNGEE. The CDR3 sequence is 15 residues long. J gave up 3 bases and V 0 bases, and 2 bases lay outside the gene matches. The CDR3 spells CASSVGTGGSYEQYF. In DNA form, the CDR3 reads TGTGCCAGCAGCGTAGGGACAGGGGGCAGCTACGAGCAGTACTTC.

This clone was detected only once. V is TRBV12-3 or TRBV12-4 and J is TRBJ2-3; D gene uncertain. CDR3 length: 13 residues. The V end was cut by 3 bases, the J end by 4 bases, with 8 bases between. This CDR3 is CASSFSYPDTQYF. CDR3 coding DNA: TGTGCCAGCAGTTTCAGTTACCCAGATACGCAGTATTTT.

CDR3 loop: CASSLYSVGVFDEQFF. In DNA, the CDR3 is TGTGCCAGCAGCTTATATTCCGTAGGGGTCTTTGATGAGCAGTTCTTC. The chain employs TRBV7-2 and TRBJ2-1, with D possibly being TRBD1 (5 bases). The CDR3 is 16 residues long. V was trimmed by 2 bases and J by 8 bases, leaving 19 bases between them. Germline CDR1 reads SGHTA; CDR2 reads FQGNSA.

V is TRBV29-1 and J is TRBJ2-7, with 7 bases aligning to TRBD2. The CDR3 loop spans 14 amino acids. V shed 7 bases, J shed 0 bases, and the junction held 9 bases outside the gene matches. In germline, CDR1 is SQVTM, CDR2 ANQGSEA. The CDR3 DNA follows: TGCAGCGCCGAGGGAGGGGAAACCTCCTACGAGCAGTACTTC. Translated, it gives CSAEGGETSYEQYF.

The sample holds one count of this clone. This rearrangement joins TRBV18 to TRBJ1-4, with D possibly TRBD1 on 5 matching bases. CDR1 KGHSH and CDR2 LQKENI come from the germline V gene. The V and J ends lost 5 bases and 3 bases respectively, with 13 bases between them. CDR3 length: 15 residues. CDR3 sequence reads: CASSTRQTSNEKLFF. The CDR3 DNA sequence: TGTGCCAGCTCAACCCGACAGACGTCTAATGAAAAACTGTTTTTT. The complete variable domain, with remaining parts taken from reference TRBV18 and TRBJ1-4, reads NAGVMQNPRHLVRRRGQEARLRCSPMKGHSHVYWYRQLPEEGLKFMVYLQKENIIDESGMPKERFSAEFPKEGPSILRIQQVVRGDSAAYFCASSTRQTSNEKLFFGSGTQLSVL.

The rearrangement uses TRBV18 and TRBJ2-7, with a tentative D call TRBD2 (5 bases). The germline V and J ends were trimmed by 1 base and 5 bases, with 12 bases remaining between them. CDR1 and CDR2 (germline): KGHSH, LQKENI. This CDR3 region has 14 residues. The CDR3 sequence is CASSPRIGSHEQYF. DNA of the CDR3: TGTGCCAGCTCACCACGAATTGGGAGCCACGAGCAGTACTTC.

V and J are TRBV5-4 and TRBJ2-2; tentatively, D is TRBD2 (6 bases). CDR1 SGHNT and CDR2 YYREEE come from the germline V gene (reference sequence). With 0 bases removed from V and 4 bases from J, the gap between germline ends came to 13 bases. The CDR3 is 16 amino acids. The CDR3 spells CASSLGGKGITGELFF. As DNA, the CDR3 is TGTGCCAGCAGCTTGGGCGGGAAGGGAATCACCGGGGAGCTGTTTTTT.

The chain links TRBV19 to TRBJ1-5; D not resolved. In germline, CDR1 is LNHDA, CDR2 SQIVND (reference sequence). With 1 base removed from V and 1 base from J, the gap between germline ends came to 8 bases. The CDR3 covers 15 residues. The CDR3 spells CASSIGVASNQPQHF. The DNA of the CDR3 is TGTGCCAGTAGTATAGGTGTCGCGAGCAATCAGCCCCAGCATTTT.

This chain links TRBV6-4 with TRBJ2-3; 9 bases fit TRBD2. CDR3 length: 16 residues. Germline V gene sequence: CDR1 MRHNA, CDR2 SNTAGT. V gave up 4 bases and J gave up 5 bases; unmatched junction bases: 10. The CDR3 protein is CASSGASGEEVDTQYF. The DNA for the CDR3 is TGTGCCAGCAGTGGTGCTAGCGGGGAGGAGGTAGATACGCAGTATTTT.

The table lists this clone with a few counts. This chain uses TRBV29-1 with TRBJ1-2; TRBD1 might be the D (5 bases). This CDR3 has 16 residues. Trimming shortened V by 1 base and J by 4 bases, and 19 bases separated the two germline ends. Germline V gene lookup returns CDR1 SQVTM and CDR2 ANQGSEA. CDR3 coding DNA: TGCAGCGTTGAAGTCGACCAGGGTTTACCTAGCTATGGCTACACCTTC. Amino acids: CSVEVDQGLPSYGYTF.